The clone carrying this T cell receptor beta chain is a singleton in its sample. The antigen remains unidentified. The data are from a study of cytomegalovirus exposure and HLA in healthy donors. The study's findings and limits: Many donors carried some public TCRs, although rarity characterized most TCR sequences. Later analysis associated a missense DCLRE1C variant with TCR beta V- and J-gene trimming. An apparent linkage of common viral pathogens to several of the most significant clusters emerged in a later analysis.

Vbeta (60) and Jbeta (13) primers were used in the PCR. The repertoire was sequenced with immunoSEQ multiplex PCR; TCRdb's copy has only in-frame clones and lacks some. This sample has over 150,000 clones; around 67% occur once, and the top ten carry around 4.5%. The V end lost 4 bases, the J end lost 3 bases, and 28 bases lay between the germline ends. Germline CDR1 reads MNHEY; CDR2 reads SMNVEV (reference sequence). The CDR3 is 19 residues long. Likely unrecorded immune exposures existed in these nominally healthy donors. The receptor was isolated from a woman between 18 and 30 years old in good health and CMV-seropositive. The gene calls are TRBV27 and TRBJ2-7; tentatively, D is TRBD1 (6 bases). The sequencing sample was made of PBMCs. The CDR3 nucleotides are TGTGCCAGCAGTTCTCCGGGACACCCAAACCACCTCTACTACTACGAGCAGTACTTC. Translating it yields CASSSPGHPNHLYYYEQYF.